The rows below give T cell receptor beta chains drawn from one sample of a study of cytomegalovirus exposure and HLA in healthy donors. Here immunoSEQ multiplex PCR was the method, and the copy in TCRdb shows in-frame clones only, minus some. The data show 160,000 or so clones, 70% to 80% seen once. Material for sequencing was PBMCs. The receptors were gathered from a man in his fifties in good health and CMV-seropositive. Each CDR3 is given with its conserved first and last residue. The D gene is left open where the match is weak. Size is stated for part of the rows, as once, few or many counts, or as a class when the clone is expanded.

j_gene,v_gene,abundance,d_gene,CDR3aa,CDR3nt
TRBJ1-1,TRBV7-9,-,TRBD1,CASSPRTGLHTEAFF,TGTGCCAGCAGCCCAAGGACAGGCCTTCACACTGAAGCTTTCTTT
TRBJ2-5,TRBV7-2,-,TRBD2,CASSRSGGETQYF,TGTGCCAGCAGCCGCAGCGGGGGAGAGACCCAGTACTTC
TRBJ1-5,TRBV5-1,-,-,CASSLEGDSNQPQHF,TGCGCCAGCAGCTTGGAGGGGGATAGCAATCAGCCCCAGCATTTT
TRBJ2-1,TRBV5-1,-,-,CASSPKGQGSYNEQFF,TGCGCCAGCAGCCCAAAGGGGCAGGGATCCTACAATGAGCAGTTCTTC
TRBJ2-4,TRBV19,-,-,CASSPRGAKNIQYF,TGTGCCAGTAGTCCGAGAGGAGCCAAAAACATTCAGTACTTC
TRBJ1-5,TRBV28,few,-,CASWTAGAKSQHF,TGTGCCAGCTGGACAGCAGGAGCCAAAAGCCAGCATTTT
TRBJ2-3,TRBV27,-,TRBD2,CASSSIAGGRWVTDTQYF,TGTGCCAGCAGTTCTATAGCGGGGGGGCGGTGGGTCACAGATACGCAGTATTTT
TRBJ2-6,TRBV4-3,-,TRBD1,CASSQRAGGSGANVLTF,TGCGCCAGCAGCCAAAGAGCAGGGGGCTCTGGGGCCAACGTCCTGACTTTC
TRBJ2-1,TRBV19,-,-,CASSVEGQGSIYEQFF,TGTGCCAGTAGTGTCGAAGGGCAGGGGTCAATATATGAGCAGTTCTTC
TRBJ2-7,TRBV5-1,-,-,CASSPEPIRVYEQYF,TGCGCCAGCAGCCCGGAACCGATCCGGGTCTACGAGCAGTACTTC
TRBJ1-1,TRBV4-1,-,-,CASSPGGVGNTEAFF,TGCGCCAGCAGCCCGGGGGGGGTCGGGAACACTGAAGCTTTCTTT
TRBJ2-7,TRBV4-3,-,TRBD1,CASSLGQGVHEQYF,TGCGCCAGCAGCCTTGGACAGGGGGTACACGAGCAGTACTTC
TRBJ2-7,TRBV18,-,-,CASSPKSEAYEQYF,TGTGCCAGCTCACCCAAATCGGAGGCCTACGAGCAGTACTTC
TRBJ2-2,TRBV7-9,-,TRBD2,CASSFGLAVPTGELFF,TGTGCCAGCAGCTTTGGGCTAGCGGTGCCCACCGGGGAGCTGTTTTTT
TRBJ1-5,TRBV5-1,-,-,CARSLDPQGHQPQHF,TGCGCCAGAAGCTTGGATCCCCAGGGCCATCAGCCCCAGCATTTT
TRBJ2-3,TRBV7-9,once,-,CASQTTSSTDTQYF,TGTGCGAGCCAGACAACGTCTAGCACAGATACGCAGTATTTT
TRBJ2-7,TRBV6-6,few,TRBD1,CASSYETGGATYEQYF,TGTGCCAGCAGTTACGAGACAGGGGGAGCCACCTACGAGCAGTACTTC
TRBJ1-1,TRBV29-1,-,-,CSVGAGGNTEAFF,TGCAGCGTTGGGGCGGGGGGCAACACTGAAGCTTTCTTT
TRBJ1-2,TRBV19,-,TRBD1,CASSIADRGIYGYTF,TGTGCCAGTAGTATAGCGGACAGGGGTATCTATGGCTACACCTTC
TRBJ1-6,TRBV4-3,few,TRBD1,CASRDRATGSPLHF,TGCGCCAGCCGGGACAGGGCTACAGGCTCACCCCTCCACTTT
TRBJ2-7,TRBV9,-,-,CASSVDVRGHEQYF,TGTGCCAGCAGCGTAGATGTCAGGGGCCACGAGCAGTACTTC
TRBJ1-5,TRBV6-1,-,TRBD1,CASSRTGGRQPQHF,TGTGCCAGCAGCCGGACAGGGGGCCGTCAGCCCCAGCATTTT
TRBJ1-1,TRBV19,-,-,CASRGGRTEAFF,TGTGCCAGTAGAGGGGGTCGCACTGAAGCTTTCTTT
TRBJ1-6,TRBV7-9,-,-,CASTGAYNSPLHF,TGTGCCAGCACGGGAGCCTATAATTCACCCCTCCACTTT
TRBJ2-1,TRBV6-1,-,TRBD1,CASSEAGTGFNEQFF,TGTGCCAGCAGTGAAGCGGGGACAGGGTTCAATGAGCAGTTCTTC
TRBJ1-1,TRBV28,-,TRBD1,CASSTLDRDLNTEAFF,TGTGCCAGCAGTACCCTTGACAGGGACTTGAACACTGAAGCTTTCTTT
TRBJ2-7,TRBV5-1,-,TRBD1,CASSLAGGSYEQYF,TGCGCCAGCAGCTTGGCAGGGGGCTCCTACGAGCAGTACTTC
TRBJ1-5,TRBV18,-,TRBD1,CASSPGQGSSQPQHF,TGTGCCAGCTCACCCGGACAGGGATCCTCTCAGCCCCAGCATTTT
TRBJ2-1,TRBV6-5,-,-,CASSLGWSSYNEQFF,TGTGCCAGCAGCCTCGGGTGGAGCTCCTACAATGAGCAGTTCTTC
TRBJ1-2,TRBV7-6,-,-,CASSAPGYGYTF,TGTGCCAGCAGCGCGCCTGGCTATGGCTACACCTTC
TRBJ2-7,TRBV7-2,few,-,CASSSTLQGPPSF,TGTGCCAGCAGCTCCACCCTACAGGGACCCCCCTCCTTC
TRBJ2-1,TRBV4-3,-,TRBD2,CASSPTSGGGEQFF,TGCGCCAGCAGCCCGACTAGCGGGGGGGGTGAGCAGTTCTTC
TRBJ1-1,TRBV9,-,-,CASSVLQGTEAFF,TGTGCCAGCAGCGTACTACAGGGAACTGAAGCTTTCTTT
TRBJ1-2,TRBV4-2,-,TRBD1,CASSQEQGTGYTF,TGTGCCAGCAGCCAAGAACAGGGGACAGGCTACACCTTC
TRBJ2-7,TRBV9,-,TRBD1,CASSPRQGYEQYF,TGTGCCAGCAGCCCCCGACAGGGTTACGAGCAGTACTTC
TRBJ2-7,TRBV28,-,TRBD1,CASRGISDRFSYEQYF,TGTGCCAGCAGGGGCATCTCGGACAGGTTTTCCTACGAGCAGTACTTC
TRBJ2-5,TRBV29-1,-,-,CSARDSPLEQYF,TGCAGCGCTCGAGACAGTCCTTTGGAGCAGTACTTC
TRBJ2-3,TRBV18,-,TRBD2,CASSPVAGYTDTQYF,TGTGCCAGCTCACCGGTAGCGGGGTACACAGATACGCAGTATTTT
TRBJ1-1,TRBV7-9,-,-,CASSLSRAGTGRTEAFF,TGTGCCAGCAGCTTAAGTAGGGCCGGAACAGGGCGGACTGAAGCTTTCTTT
TRBJ2-7,TRBV19,once,TRBD1,CASSIGTDLREQYF,TGTGCCAGTAGTATCGGGACAGATCTCCGAGAGCAGTACTTC
TRBJ2-5,TRBV6-1,-,TRBD2,CATGLAGGNQETQYF,TGTGCCACTGGACTAGCGGGGGGGAACCAAGAGACCCAGTACTTC
TRBJ2-5,TRBV7-7,-,TRBD2,CASSLGTIRGEETQYF,TGTGCCAGCAGCTTAGGCACGATCCGGGGGGAGGAGACCCAGTACTTC
TRBJ2-2,TRBV5-4,-,-,CASSLRRGWTGELFF,TGTGCCAGCAGCTTGAGAAGGGGCTGGACCGGGGAGCTGTTTTTT
TRBJ2-7,TRBV27,-,TRBD1,CASSLSQGAYEQYF,TGTGCCAGCAGTTTATCCCAGGGGGCCTACGAGCAGTACTTC
TRBJ1-1,TRBV29-1,-,-,CSVTLSTTGNTEAFF,TGCAGCGTTACACTCTCTACCACGGGGAACACTGAAGCTTTCTTT
TRBJ2-1,TRBV7-8,-,-,CASSLEGGVSSYNEQFF,TGTGCCAGCAGCTTAGAGGGCGGGGTTAGCTCCTACAATGAGCAGTTCTTC
TRBJ2-5,TRBV5-4,-,TRBD1,CASSPGGGETQYF,TGTGCCAGCAGCCCAGGGGGCGGGGAGACCCAGTACTTC
TRBJ1-1,TRBV4-3,few,-,CASSHGRNTEAFF,TGCGCCAGCAGCCATGGGAGGAACACTGAAGCTTTCTTT
TRBJ2-7,TRBV19,-,TRBD2,CASSLSGGALYEQYF,TGTGCCAGTAGCCTTAGCGGGGGGGCCCTCTACGAGCAGTACTTC
TRBJ1-4,TRBV14,many,TRBD1,CASSLRDRDEKLFF,TGTGCCAGCAGCTTAAGGGACAGGGATGAAAAACTGTTTTTT
TRBJ2-6,TRBV7-8,-,TRBD1,CASKVGRGQIYSGANVLTF,TGTGCCAGCAAGGTTGGCCGGGGACAGATATACTCTGGGGCCAACGTCCTGACTTTC
TRBJ1-2,TRBV6-1,once,TRBD1,CASGVTGGNVRGYTF,TGTGCCAGCGGGGTTACAGGGGGCAATGTTCGTGGCTACACCTTC
TRBJ1-1,TRBV29-1,-,-,CSAGLTSIKGWAFF,TGCAGCGCAGGGTTGACATCGATTAAAGGGTGGGCTTTCTTT
TRBJ2-3,TRBV27,-,TRBD2,CASSLAGLGTSGTQYF,TGTGCCAGCAGTTTAGCAGGACTAGGAACTTCGGGTACGCAGTATTTT